Listed here are 17 T cell receptor beta chains from one sample, sequenced in a study of shared clonotypes between healthy human individuals. CD8 cells regarded as naive lacked CD45RO, were positively chosen for CCR7, and omitted terminally differentiated effector memory CD45RA+ cells. This table comes from immunoSEQ multiplex PCR, and its TCRdb copy is limited to in-frame clones, with some not included. There are under 850,000 clones in the sample; 90% to 95% occur only once, and about 25% lies in the top ten. Sequencing input: naive CD8+ T cells sorted from blood. The source of these receptors is a man aged 30 to 45 in good health.

This rearrangement joins TRBV7-9 to TRBJ2-2; 8 bases fit TRBD1. Germline loops: CDR1 SEHNR, CDR2 FQNEAQ (reference sequence). The CDR3 is 19 residues long. V was clipped by 1 base and J by 6 bases; unmatched bases: 16. The CDR3 DNA follows: TGTGCCAGCAGCTTAGTATCGGAGGATGGACAGGGAGACGCCGGGGAGCTGTTTTTT. It translates to CASSLVSEDGQGDAGELFF.

The J gene is TRBJ1-5, the V gene TRBV27, with D unclear. The CDR3 runs 16 residues. The germline V gene has CDR1 MNHEY and CDR2 SMNVEV (reference sequence). V lost 1 base and J lost 0, with 10 bases in between. CDR3 sequence reads: CASSLLSQYSNQPQHF. For the CDR3, the DNA is TGTGCCAGCAGTTTATTGTCCCAATATAGCAATCAGCCCCAGCATTTT.

The chain carries TRBV11-2 and TRBJ2-7; 9 nucleotides agree with TRBD2. CDR1 is SGHAT and CDR2 is FQNNGV in the germline V gene. Trimming removed 5 bases from V and 6 bases from J; junction bases left unmatched: 14. The CDR3 loop spans 16 amino acids. CDR3 in DNA: TGTGCCAGCAGCATTGATCATAGCGGGAGCGGAGTCGAGCAGTACTTC. Its protein product is CASSIDHSGSGVEQYF. Together with reference TRBV11-2 and TRBJ2-7, the CDR3 gives the full variable domain: EAGVAQSPRYKIIEKRQSVAFWCNPISGHATLYWYQQILGQGPKLLIQFQNNGVVDDSQLPKDRFSAERLKGVDSTLKIQPAKLEDSAVYLCASSIDHSGSGVEQYFGPGTRLTVT.

J is TRBJ2-2 and V is TRBV19; D is possibly TRBD2 (6 bases). V was trimmed by 10 bases and J by 7 bases, leaving 13 bases between them. Germline values: CDR1 LNHDA, CDR2 SQIVND (reference sequence). The CDR3 totals 12 residues. The CDR3 is CATITGDGELFF. The DNA of the CDR3 is TGTGCCACAATCACGGGGGACGGGGAGCTGTTTTTT.

The rearrangement uses TRBV9 and TRBJ2-2; TRBD1 or TRBD2 may be the D gene (6 bases each). The CDR3 contains 15 residues. Germline values: CDR1 SGDLS, CDR2 YYNGEE. V lost 4 bases and J 6 bases, leaving 16 bases between the germline ends. The CDR3 loop reads CASSLGASDSGELFF. CDR3 sequence (DNA): TGTGCCAGCAGCTTGGGGGCTAGCGATTCCGGGGAGCTGTTTTTT.

In this sample, this clone turned up once. The DNA for the CDR3 is TGCGCCAGCAGCCAACAAACTAGCAGATATTACGAGCAGTACTTC. The encoded protein is CASSQQTSRYYEQYF. The rearrangement uses TRBV4-1 and TRBJ2-7; D perhaps matches TRBD2 (6 bases). The CDR3 has 15 residues. Trimming removed 2 bases from V and 4 bases from J, with 15 bases in between. Germline V gene sequence: CDR1 MGHRA, CDR2 YSYEKL.

J is TRBJ2-7 and V is TRBV11-1; tentative D call: TRBD2 (5 bases). Germline values: CDR1 SGHAT, CDR2 FQDESV (reference sequence). The CDR3 length is 15 residues. V lost 6 bases, J lost 2 bases, and 17 bases lay in between. CDR3 bases: TGTGCCAGCAGAAGAGGAGGAGCAGAAACCTACGAGCAGTACTTC. It translates to CASRRGGAETYEQYF. Combining the CDR3 with reference TRBV11-1 and TRBJ2-7 gives the whole variable domain EAEVAQSPRYKITEKSQAVAFWCDPISGHATLYWYRQILGQGPELLVQFQDESVVDDSQLPKDRFSAERLKGVDSTLKIQPAELGDSAMYLCASRRGGAETYEQYFGPGTRLTVT.

This chain joins TRBV28 and TRBJ1-5; no definite D call. Germline CDR1 and CDR2: MDHEN and SYDVKM. This CDR3 is 11 amino acids long. V was clipped by 7 bases and J by 4 bases, with 5 bases between them. CDR3 residues: CASMRNQPQHF. CDR3 coding DNA: TGTGCCAGCATGAGGAATCAGCCCCAGCATTTT.

The chain combines TRBV5-6 with TRBJ2-6, with a possible D match to TRBD1 (6 bases). The CDR3 extends over 17 amino acids. Trimming took off 6 bases at V and 0 bases at J, with 16 bases between the two ends. Germline CDR1 is SGHDT and CDR2 is YYEEEE. CDR3 nucleotides: TGTGCCAGCATTTCCCGGGACACACTCTCTGGGGCCAACGTCCTGACTTTC. This codes for CASISRDTLSGANVLTF. The whole variable domain, remainder taken from reference TRBV5-6 and TRBJ2-6, is DAGVTQSPTHLIKTRGQQVTLRCSPKSGHDTVSWYQQALGQGPQFIFQYYEEEERQRGNFPDRFSGHQFPNYSSELNVNALLLGDSALYLCASISRDTLSGANVLTFGAGSRLTVL.

A remark on this clone: At one boundary the junction diverges from the germline segment, which might be a read error. The chain couples TRBV10-2 to TRBJ2-1; no definite D call. Germline V gene sequence: CDR1 WSHSY, CDR2 SAAADI. The CDR3 runs 16 residues. In nucleotides, the CDR3 is TGCACCAGCAGTGAAACGAGGTATGGCTCCTACAATGAGCAGTTCTTC. Protein: CTSSETRYGSYNEQFF.

CDR3 loop: CASSTYYNTGELFF. The CDR3, as DNA: TGTGCCAGCAGTACGTACTACAACACCGGGGAGCTGTTTTTT. The gene calls are TRBV25-1 and TRBJ2-2, with D hard to call. This CDR3 region has 14 residues. Germline V gene lookup returns CDR1 MGHDK and CDR2 SYGVNS. With 5 bases removed from V and 2 bases from J, the gap between germline ends came to 9 bases.

On this clone itself: Other DNA sequences of this sample code for an identical CDR3. The V and J genes are TRBV4-1 and TRBJ2-3; D is undetermined. CDR3 length: 12 residues. The V end lost 4 bases, the J end lost 9 bases, and 11 bases lay between the germline ends. Germline assignment: CDR1 MGHRA and CDR2 YSYEKL. The CDR3 spells CASSPPLGTQYF. In DNA form, the CDR3 reads TGCGCCAGCAGCCCCCCCCTTGGAACGCAGTATTTT.

Worth noting for this clone: The sample has other DNA sequences that encode this CDR3 too. This chain links TRBV11-2 with TRBJ2-1; unclear D gene. This CDR3 region has 14 residues. V lost 6 bases and J lost 5, with 14 bases in between. Germline loops: CDR1 SGHAT, CDR2 FQNNGV. The CDR3 coding sequence is TGTGCCAGCAGTGTGAGGTACAGCGACAATGAGCAGTTCTTC. It codes for CASSVRYSDNEQFF.

The rearrangement joins TRBV4-3 to TRBJ1-4; D is unresolved. Germline V gives CDR1 LGHNA, CDR2 YSLEER. V lost 8 bases to trimming and J lost 1 base, with 23 bases between them. CDR3 length equals 18 residues. CDR3 amino acids: CASGYLVGLGETNEKLFF. The CDR3, as DNA: TGCGCCAGCGGTTATTTGGTAGGATTGGGCGAAACTAATGAAAAACTGTTTTTT.

The DNA for the CDR3 is TGTGCCAGCAGTTCCCCGATCCTGGAGCCAGGGGAGTTCTCCTACAATGAGCAGTTCTTC. Translating it yields CASSSPILEPGEFSYNEQFF. The chain has TRBV28 and TRBJ2-1; D may be TRBD1 (6 bases). Germline assignment: CDR1 MDHEN and CDR2 SYDVKM. The CDR3 is 20 residues long. V gave up 4 bases and J gave up 0 bases, with 25 bases separating them.

The gene calls are TRBV10-1 and TRBJ2-2; D uncertain. V lost 3 bases to trimming and J lost 5 bases, with 10 bases between them. The V gene's germline CDR1 is WNHNN and CDR2 SYGVQD (reference sequence). CDR3 size: 14 residues. DNA for the CDR3: TGCGCCAGCAGTGATATCGCCGGGACCGGGGAGCTGTTTTTT. As protein: CASSDIAGTGELFF.

The chain carries TRBV27 and TRBJ1-1; D unclear. Trimming pared 3 bases from V and 1 base from J, leaving 6 bases between. Germline loops: CDR1 MNHEY, CDR2 SMNVEV (reference sequence). This CDR3 has 13 residues. The CDR3 here is CASSFIGNTEAFF. The CDR3 coding sequence is TGTGCCAGCAGTTTCATTGGGAACACTGAAGCTTTCTTT.